Presented here are 12 T cell receptor beta chains from one specimen sequenced in a study of blood T cells in healthy people across ages. A second 7 to 11 cycle PCR used barcoded and J-beta primers. Using its own MiXCR run on the 5' RACE reads, TCRdb lists one record per CDR3 protein. The sample shows about 670,000 distinct CDR3 sequences, 40% to 50% of them seen only once. The specimen was blood. The receptors come from a man older than 75 in good health.

The sample holds one count of this clonotype. This chain links TRBV4-2 with TRBJ2-3; TRBD2 matches 15 bases. J gave up 3 bases and V 0 bases, and 13 bases lay outside the gene matches. CDR1 is LGHNA and CDR2 is YNFKEQ in the germline V gene. This CDR3 has 21 residues. Written as DNA, the CDR3 is TGTGCCAGCAGCCAAGACTCCGGGACTAGCGGGGGGCCTAGGTGGACAGATACGCAGTATTTT. The encoded protein is CASSQDSGTSGGPRWTDTQYF.

Only a few counts were recorded for this clonotype. The rearrangement uses TRBV20-1 and TRBJ1-4, with 7 bases identical to TRBD1. The CDR3 runs to 17 residues. The V gene's germline CDR1 is DFQATT and CDR2 SNEGSKA (reference sequence). The V segment lost 6 bases and the J segment 4 bases; nucleotides outside the gene matches: 17. The CDR3 DNA reads TGCAGTGCGAGGGGACCCGGGACAGAATTTTTTAATGAAAAACTGTTTTTT. Translation gives CSARGPGTEFFNEKLFF.

The rearrangement links TRBV12-3 or TRBV12-4 to TRBJ1-5, with 7 bases fitting TRBD1. Trimming removed 6 bases from V and 9 bases from J; junction bases left unmatched: 8. The CDR3 covers 13 residues. CDR3 coding DNA: TGTGCCAGCAGGACAGGGCGTGATCGGCCCCAGCATTTT. Translated: CASRTGRDRPQHF.

This clonotype was seen a few times. V and J are TRBV6-5 and TRBJ2-5; 7 bases map to TRBD1. The CDR3 is made up of 15 amino acids. Per the germline V gene, CDR1 is MNHEY and CDR2 is SVGAGI. V was pared by 2 bases and J by 4 bases, with 7 bases of the junction left unmatched. The CDR3 bases are TGTGCCAGCAGTTACGGGAACAGGGGCGGAGAGACCCAGTACTTC. The encoded protein is CASSYGNRGGETQYF.

This sequence joins TRBV20-1 and TRBJ2-2, with 8 bases matching TRBD2. Germline trimming cut 0 bases from V and 3 bases from J; bases unmatched to any gene: 3. CDR3 length: 15 amino acids. CDR1 is DFQATT, CDR2 SNEGSKA, per germline (reference sequence). The CDR3 DNA reads as TGCAGTGCTAGAGACTTAGCGGGATACACCGGGGAGCTGTTTTTT. As protein: CSARDLAGYTGELFF.

This clonotype appeared many times. The V call is TRBV7-2, the J call TRBJ2-5; D may be TRBD1 or TRBD2 (6 bases each). CDR3 size: 15 residues. V was pared by 5 bases and J by 5 bases, with 18 bases between. The germline CDR1 and CDR2 sequences are SGHTA and FQGNSA. DNA of the CDR3: TGTGCCAGCAGCCTATCCCCGGGGGCGCGGGAGACCCAGTACTTC. Translated, it gives CASSLSPGARETQYF.

The V and J genes are TRBV6-2 or TRBV6-3 and TRBJ2-1; D remains ambiguous. This CDR3 has 18 residues. Germline lookup yields CDR1 MNHEY and CDR2 SVGEGT. The V and J ends lost 6 bases and 0 bases respectively, with 21 bases between them. The CDR3 protein is CASSPGGPTRSSYNEQFF. CDR3 in DNA: TGTGCCAGCAGCCCCGGCGGACCGACGAGAAGCTCCTACAATGAGCAGTTCTTC.

This clonotype was counted a few times. V gene TRBV20-1 combines with J gene TRBJ2-7; tentative D call: TRBD2 (6 bases). Germline V gene lookup returns CDR1 DFQATT and CDR2 SNEGSKA (reference sequence). This CDR3 comprises 14 residues. The V and J ends lost 1 base and 2 bases respectively, with 12 bases between them. Here the CDR3 DNA reads TGCAGTGCTAGAGTCGGGGGAGCGGCCTACGAGCAGTACTTC. Its protein product is CSARVGGAAYEQYF.

The gene calls are TRBV5-1 and TRBJ2-1; D gene unclear. Germline CDR1 reads SGHRS; CDR2 reads YFSETQ. CDR3 length equals 16 residues. V shed 0 bases and J shed 13 bases, with 23 bases lying between them. In DNA, the CDR3 is TGCGCCAGCAGCTTGGGGGCTGCCGAGAGGAGAGAGACCCAGTTCTTC. Translation gives CASSLGAAERRETQFF.

In its sample, this clonotype was seen a few times. The chain uses TRBV4-3 and TRBJ2-7; TRBD1 is a possible D gene (5 bases). Trimming removed 5 bases at V and 2 bases at J, with 16 bases between. The CDR3 consists of 15 residues. The germline V gene encodes CDR1 LGHNA and CDR2 YSLEER. The CDR3 sequence: CASSLTTAKTYEQYF. CDR3 in DNA: TGCGCCAGCAGCTTGACGACAGCCAAAACCTACGAGCAGTACTTC.

There are a few counts of this clonotype. This chain joins TRBV6-5 and TRBJ2-5; D ambiguous. CDR3 size: 12 residues. The germline V gene encodes CDR1 MNHEY and CDR2 SVGAGI. Trimming removed 6 bases from V and 5 bases from J, with 10 bases in between. CDR3 residues: CASRSFQETQYF. CDR3 DNA sequence: TGTGCCAGCAGATCCTTTCAGGAGACCCAGTACTTC.

This clonotype showed up just a few times. The chain is built from TRBV7-2 and TRBJ1-4; D call uncertain. Between the trimmed V and J ends, which lost 4 bases and 0 bases, there was a span of 9 bases. Germline V CDR1 and CDR2: SGHTA, FQGNSA. The CDR3 contains 15 residues. In DNA, the CDR3 is TGTGCCAGCAGCTCGACCGGAACAACTAATGAAAAACTGTTTTTT. Its translation is CASSSTGTTNEKLFF.